These 4 T cell receptor beta chains were sequenced from one sample in a study. TCRdb re-derived calls from the RT-PCR reads in MiXCR, one entry per CDR3 protein. The data show 550,000 to 750,000 distinct CDR3 sequences, with around 14% seen just once and 3% to 4.5% held by the top ten. Sequencing was done on a sample of memory CD4+ T cells from blood. These receptors were taken from a female donor in good health, serving as a healthy control.

The V and J genes are TRBV5-6 and TRBJ2-4; D is perhaps TRBD1 (6 bases). The germline V and J ends were trimmed by 3 bases and 4 bases, with 8 bases remaining between them. Germline V gives CDR1 SGHDT, CDR2 YYEEEE. The CDR3 loop spans 13 amino acids. The CDR3 DNA follows: TGTGCCAGCAGCTCGGACAGAAAAAACATTCAGTACTTC. It specifies CASSSDRKNIQYF.

The rearrangement uses TRBV25-1 and TRBJ2-1, with 9 positions matching TRBD2. V dropped 5 bases and J dropped 6; count of bases not matched to a gene: 5. Per the germline V gene, CDR1 is MGHDK and CDR2 is SYGVNS. The CDR3 extends over 14 amino acids. The CDR3 sequence is CASSQPSGANEQFF. CDR3 bases: TGTGCCAGCAGTCAACCTAGCGGGGCCAATGAGCAGTTCTTC.

The chain links TRBV7-2 to TRBJ2-1; 10 nucleotides line up with TRBD2. The V and J ends lost 1 base and 0 bases, in that order; junction bases with no gene match: 6. The CDR3 is made up of 18 amino acids. The germline V gene encodes CDR1 SGHTA and CDR2 FQGNSA. CDR3 nucleotide sequence: TGTGCCAGCAGCTTAGTAGCGGGAGGCCCGTCCTCCTACAATGAGCAGTTCTTC. Its translation: CASSLVAGGPSSYNEQFF. The full variable domain, its missing parts supplied by reference TRBV7-2 and TRBJ2-1, is GAGVSQSPSNKVTEKGKDVELRCDPISGHTALYWYRQSLGQGLEFLIYFQGNSAPDKSGLPSDRFSAERTGGSVSTLTIQRTQQEDSAVYLCASSLVAGGPSSYNEQFFGPGTRLTVL.

In this sample, this clonotype turned up a few times. This chain uses TRBV5-1 with TRBJ2-1, with a possible D match to TRBD2 (5 bases). Germline V lookup: CDR1 SGHRS, CDR2 YFSETQ. V was trimmed by 1 base and J by 4 bases, leaving 12 bases between them. The CDR3 contains 15 residues. CDR3 sequence (DNA): TGCGCCAGCAGCTTGATTAGTAGGGAGTACAATGAGCAGTTCTTC. Its translation: CASSLISREYNEQFF.